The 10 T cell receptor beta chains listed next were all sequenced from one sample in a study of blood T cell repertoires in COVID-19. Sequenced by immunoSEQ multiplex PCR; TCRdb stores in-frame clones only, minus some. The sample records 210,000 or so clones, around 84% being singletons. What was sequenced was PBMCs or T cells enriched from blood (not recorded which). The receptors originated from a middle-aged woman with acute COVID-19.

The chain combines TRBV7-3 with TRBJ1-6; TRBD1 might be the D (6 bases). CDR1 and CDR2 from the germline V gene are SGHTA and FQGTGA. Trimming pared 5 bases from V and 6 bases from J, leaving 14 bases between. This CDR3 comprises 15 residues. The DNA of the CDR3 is TGTGCCAGCAGCGTAAGAGCAGGGGCTAATTCACCCCTCCACTTT. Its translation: CASSVRAGANSPLHF.

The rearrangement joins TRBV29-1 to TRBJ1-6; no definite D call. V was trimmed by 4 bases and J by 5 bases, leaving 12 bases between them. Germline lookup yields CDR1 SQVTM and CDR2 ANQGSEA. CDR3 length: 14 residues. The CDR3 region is CSVGSVPHNSPLHF. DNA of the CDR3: TGCAGCGTTGGGTCGGTGCCCCATAATTCACCCCTCCACTTT.

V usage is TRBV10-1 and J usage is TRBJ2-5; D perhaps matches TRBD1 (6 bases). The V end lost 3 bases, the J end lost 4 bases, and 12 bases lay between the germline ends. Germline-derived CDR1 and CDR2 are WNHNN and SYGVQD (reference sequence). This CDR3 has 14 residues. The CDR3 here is CASSDPGDIETQYF. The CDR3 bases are TGCGCCAGCAGTGACCCCGGGGACATAGAGACCCAGTACTTC.

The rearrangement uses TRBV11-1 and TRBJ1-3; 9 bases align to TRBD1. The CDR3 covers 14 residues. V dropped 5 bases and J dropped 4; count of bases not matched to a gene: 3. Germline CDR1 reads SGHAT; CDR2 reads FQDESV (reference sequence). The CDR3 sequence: CASSLGQGGNTIYF. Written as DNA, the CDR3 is TGTGCCAGCAGCCTCGGACAGGGGGGAAACACCATATATTTT.

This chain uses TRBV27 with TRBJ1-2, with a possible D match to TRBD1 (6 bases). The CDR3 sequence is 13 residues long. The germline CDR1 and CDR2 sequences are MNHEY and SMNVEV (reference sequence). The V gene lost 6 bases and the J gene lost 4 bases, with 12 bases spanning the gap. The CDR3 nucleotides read TGTGCCAGCAGCCCAGGGGCGGGCTATGGCTACACCTTC. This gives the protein CASSPGAGYGYTF.

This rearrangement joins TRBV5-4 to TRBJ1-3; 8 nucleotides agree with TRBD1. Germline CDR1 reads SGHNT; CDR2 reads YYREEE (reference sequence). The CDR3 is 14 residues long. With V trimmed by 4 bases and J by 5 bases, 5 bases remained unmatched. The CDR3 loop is CASSNGQGRNTIYF. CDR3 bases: TGTGCCAGCAGCAACGGACAGGGTAGAAACACCATATATTTT. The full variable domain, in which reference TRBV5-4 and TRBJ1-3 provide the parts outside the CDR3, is ETGVTQSPTHLIKTRGQQVTLRCSSQSGHNTVSWYQQALGQGPQFIFQYYREEENGRGNFPPRFSGLQFPNYSSELNVNALELDDSALYLCASSNGQGRNTIYFGEGSWLTVV.

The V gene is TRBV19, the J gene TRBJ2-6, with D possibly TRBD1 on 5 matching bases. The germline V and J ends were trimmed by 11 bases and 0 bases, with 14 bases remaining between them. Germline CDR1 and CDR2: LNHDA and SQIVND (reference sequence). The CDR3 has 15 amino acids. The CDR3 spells CAGAPQASGANVLTF. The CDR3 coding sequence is TGTGCCGGGGCCCCACAGGCCTCTGGGGCCAACGTCCTGACTTTC.

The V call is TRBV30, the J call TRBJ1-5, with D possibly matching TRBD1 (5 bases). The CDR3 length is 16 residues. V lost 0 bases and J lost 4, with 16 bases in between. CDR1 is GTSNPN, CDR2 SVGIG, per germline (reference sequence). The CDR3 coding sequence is TGTGCCTGGAGTGTAGGGTCAGGGTTCGGAAATCAGCCCCAGCATTTT. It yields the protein CAWSVGSGFGNQPQHF. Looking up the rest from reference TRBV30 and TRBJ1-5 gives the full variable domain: SQTIHQWPATLVQPVGSPLSLECTVEGTSNPNLYWYRQAAGRGLQLLFYSVGIGQISSEVPQNLSASRPQDRQFILSSKKLLLSDSGFYLCAWSVGSGFGNQPQHFGDGTRLSIL.

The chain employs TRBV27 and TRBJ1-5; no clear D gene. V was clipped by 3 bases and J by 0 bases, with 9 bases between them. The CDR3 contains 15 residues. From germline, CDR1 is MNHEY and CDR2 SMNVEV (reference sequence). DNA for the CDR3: TGTGCCAGCAGTTTGAGTGCTAATAGCAATCAGCCCCAGCATTTT. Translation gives CASSLSANSNQPQHF.

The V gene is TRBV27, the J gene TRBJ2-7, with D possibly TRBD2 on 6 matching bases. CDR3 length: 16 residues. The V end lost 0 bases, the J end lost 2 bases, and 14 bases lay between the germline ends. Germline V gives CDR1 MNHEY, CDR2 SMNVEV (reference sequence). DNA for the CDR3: TGTGCCAGCAGTTTATCGGAGGGGTCTGGGCCCTACGAGCAGTACTTC. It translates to CASSLSEGSGPYEQYF.